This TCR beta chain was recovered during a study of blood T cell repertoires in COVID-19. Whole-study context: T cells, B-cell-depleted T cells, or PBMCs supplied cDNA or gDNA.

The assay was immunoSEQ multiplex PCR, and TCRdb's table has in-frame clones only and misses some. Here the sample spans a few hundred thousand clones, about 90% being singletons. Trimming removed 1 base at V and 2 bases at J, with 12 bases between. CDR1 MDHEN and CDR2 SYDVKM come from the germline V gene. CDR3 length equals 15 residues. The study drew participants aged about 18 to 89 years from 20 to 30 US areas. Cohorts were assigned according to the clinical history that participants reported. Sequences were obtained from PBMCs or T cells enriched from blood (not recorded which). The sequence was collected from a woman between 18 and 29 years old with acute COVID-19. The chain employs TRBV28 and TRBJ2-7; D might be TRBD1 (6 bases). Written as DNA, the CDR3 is TGTGCCAGCAGTTTATCAGGGGTCCCTCCCTACGAGCAGTACTTC. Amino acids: CASSLSGVPPYEQYF.